Shown below are 3 T cell receptor beta chains from a single sample sequenced in a study of T cell responses to AZD1222 COVID-19 vaccine. Produced via immunoSEQ multiplex PCR; TCRdb's table is partial and in-frame only. In the table there are around 63,000 clones, approximately 83% of which are singletons. The sequencing used peripheral blood, collected on day 0 of AZD1222 vaccination. The source of these receptors is an adult in good health.

The chain has TRBV6-6 and TRBJ2-7; TRBD1 matches at 8 bases. The junction had 20 bases not matched to a gene; V was cut back by 5 bases and J by 5 bases. The CDR3 consists of 18 residues. Germline loops: CDR1 MNHNY, CDR2 SVGAGI (reference sequence). CDR3 nucleotide sequence: TGTGCCAGCAGTCCCTTCCCAGGGGGCTTTTCCAAGAGGGACGAGCAGTACTTC. Its translation is CASSPFPGGFSKRDEQYF.

The chain links TRBV29-1 to TRBJ1-4; 7 bases line up with TRBD1. The trim removed 6 bases at V and 3 bases at J, leaving 4 bases unmatched. Germline assignment: CDR1 SQVTM and CDR2 ANQGSEA. The CDR3 runs to 13 residues. CDR3 nucleotides: TGCAGCGTCCGCAGGGGGGCTAATGAAAAACTGTTTTTT. Its protein is CSVRRGANEKLFF.

The genes are TRBV30 and TRBJ1-1; no reliable D call. The CDR3 runs to 12 residues. Germline loops: CDR1 GTSNPN, CDR2 SVGIG (reference sequence). The germline V and J ends were trimmed by 0 bases and 4 bases, with 6 bases remaining between them. In nucleotides, the CDR3 is TGTGCCTGGAGTGTCTCCGGCACTGAAGCTTTCTTT. Protein: CAWSVSGTEAFF.